The 29 T cell receptor beta chains in this list originate from one sample, sequenced in a study of T cell responses to AZD1222 COVID-19 vaccine. Clones were sequenced by immunoSEQ multiplex PCR, and TCRdb holds only the in-frame ones, with some missing. In the table there are about 35,000 clones, about nine tenths of which are singletons. The sample was peripheral blood, taken 28 days after the second AZD1222 dose. The source is an adult who received the AZD1222 COVID-19 vaccine.

This clone was counted a single time. The CDR3, as DNA: TGCGCCAGCAGCTTAGGGCTGGGGAACACCGGGGAGCTGTTTTTT. Its protein product is CASSLGLGNTGELFF. The chain is built from TRBV5-1 and TRBJ2-2; D unclear. V shed 2 bases and J shed 1 base, with 9 bases lying between them. This CDR3 has 15 amino acids. Germline lookup yields CDR1 SGHRS and CDR2 YFSETQ. The whole variable domain, remainder taken from reference TRBV5-1 and TRBJ2-2, is KAGVTQTPRYLIKTRGQQVTLSCSPISGHRSVSWYQQTPGQGLQFLFEYFSETQRNKGNFPGRFSGRQFSNSRSEMNVSTLELGDSALYLCASSLGLGNTGELFFGEGSRLTVL.

The chain joins TRBV7-2 to TRBJ1-2; D unclear. This CDR3 spans 13 amino acids. Germline lookup yields CDR1 SGHTA and CDR2 FQGNSA. Trimming removed 3 bases from V and 7 bases from J, with 12 bases in between. CDR3: CASSFPGVAGYTF. CDR3 sequence (DNA): TGTGCCAGCAGCTTCCCAGGAGTTGCTGGCTACACCTTC.

This clone was observed once. V usage is TRBV27 and J usage is TRBJ1-6, with D unresolved. Trimming left V 5 bases short and J 9 bases short, with 17 bases between. Germline CDR1 reads MNHEY; CDR2 reads SMNVEV (reference sequence). This CDR3 has 15 residues. CDR3 bases: TGTGCCAGCAGTGAGGATCCTTCGTGGCCTTCACCCCTCCACTTT. It specifies CASSEDPSWPSPLHF.

The genes are TRBV3-1 (or the pseudogene TRBV3-2) and TRBJ2-3; TRBD2 agrees at 12 bases. After removal of 6 bases from V and 4 bases from J, the junction contained 2 bases not matched to a gene. Germline V lookup: CDR1 LGHDT, CDR2 YNNKEL (reference sequence). The CDR3 totals 14 residues. CDR3 DNA sequence: TGTGCCAGCAGGACTAGCGGGGGTGCAGATACGCAGTATTTT. Its translation is CASRTSGGADTQYF.

The chain is built from TRBV5-4 and TRBJ2-4, with D perhaps being TRBD1 or TRBD2 (5 bases each). CDR1 is SGHNT, CDR2 YYREEE, per germline (reference sequence). This CDR3 is built from 15 residues. The ends were cut back, 0 bases at V and 0 bases at J, with 7 bases in the middle. For the CDR3, the DNA is TGTGCCAGCAGCTTGGGGGGGATAGCCAAAAACATTCAGTACTTC. Translation: CASSLGGIAKNIQYF.

The chain joins TRBV13 to TRBJ2-5; D call uncertain. Germline CDR1 is PRHDT and CDR2 is FYEKMQ (reference sequence). Trimming stripped 2 bases from V and 4 bases from J, with 2 bases between. CDR3 length: 11 residues. The CDR3 region has the DNA TGTGCCAGCAGCTTACGAGAGACCCAGTACTTC. Protein sequence: CASSLRETQYF.

This clone turned up a few times. The chain couples TRBV7-2 to TRBJ1-2, with D possibly matching TRBD1 (5 bases). Between the trimmed V and J ends, which lost 1 base and 4 bases, there was a span of 13 bases. CDR3 length: 15 amino acids. Germline CDR1 reads SGHTA; CDR2 reads FQGNSA. Here the CDR3 DNA reads TGTGCCAGCAGCTTAGTGCCCAGGGCAGTCTATGGCTACACCTTC. This sequence encodes CASSLVPRAVYGYTF.

This rearrangement joins TRBV5-1 to TRBJ2-3; 8 bases match TRBD1. The CDR3 sequence is 17 residues long. CDR1 is SGHRS and CDR2 is YFSETQ in the germline V gene. Germline trimming cut 0 bases from V and 1 base from J; bases unmatched to any gene: 7. The CDR3 region has the DNA TGCGCCAGCAGCTTGGACCCACCGGGACAGGGCACAGATACGCAGTATTTT. Translation gives CASSLDPPGQGTDTQYF.

V usage is TRBV18 and J usage is TRBJ1-2; D might be TRBD1 (6 bases). CDR3 length: 13 amino acids. With 8 bases removed from V and 4 bases from J, the gap between germline ends came to 14 bases. Germline V gene sequence: CDR1 KGHSH, CDR2 LQKENI. The CDR3 DNA follows: TGTGCCAGCCCGCTGGGACATACCTATGGCTACACCTTC. Its protein is CASPLGHTYGYTF.

The chain carries TRBV28 and TRBJ1-5, with D hard to call. CDR3 size: 12 residues. V lost 8 bases and J 4 bases, leaving 9 bases between the germline ends. The germline V gene encodes CDR1 MDHEN and CDR2 SYDVKM. CDR3 DNA sequence: TGTGCCAGCGGAACAAGTAATCAGCCCCAGCATTTT. This translates into CASGTSNQPQHF. Using reference TRBV28 and TRBJ1-5 for the parts outside the CDR3, the full variable domain is DVKVTQSSRYLVKRTGEKVFLECVQDMDHENMFWYRQDPGLGLRLIYFSYDVKMKEKGDIPEGYSVSREKKERFSLILESASTNQTSMYLCASGTSNQPQHFGDGTRLSIL.

This clone was recorded once. This chain joins TRBV9 and TRBJ2-7; maybe TRBD2 (6 bases). The CDR3 runs 15 residues. Germline V lookup: CDR1 SGDLS, CDR2 YYNGEE. V lost 5 bases to trimming and J lost 3 bases, with 18 bases between them. DNA for the CDR3: TGTGCCAGCAGTCAGGCGGGGCAGAGTCTCTACGAGCAGTACTTC. It yields the protein CASSQAGQSLYEQYF.

V is TRBV5-1 and J is TRBJ2-1; the match to TRBD2 covers 8 bases. This CDR3 spans 15 amino acids. V was pared by 4 bases and J by 6 bases, with 9 bases of the junction left unmatched. Germline V CDR1 and CDR2: SGHRS, YFSETQ. The DNA for the CDR3 is TGCGCCAGCAGCAGACCCGGGACTAGGCGCAATGAGCAGTTCTTC. Translation: CASSRPGTRRNEQFF.

This clone was detected a few times. The same CDR3 also results from other DNA sequences found in this sample. CDR3 nucleotides: TGTGCCAGCAGTTCCGGACAGGGCCGTCAGCCCCAGCATTTT. Translating gives CASSSGQGRQPQHF. The rearrangement uses TRBV28 and TRBJ1-5; 8 bases map to TRBD1. Germline V gene sequence: CDR1 MDHEN, CDR2 SYDVKM. The CDR3 is 14 residues long. The trim removed 4 bases at V and 6 bases at J, leaving 5 bases unmatched.

This clone has more than one count but fewer than ten. The chain is built from TRBV6-5 and TRBJ1-1; TRBD1 might be the D (5 bases). Trimming stripped 6 bases from V and 8 bases from J, with 10 bases between. The CDR3 has 11 amino acids. Germline V gives CDR1 MNHEY, CDR2 SVGAGI. DNA for the CDR3: TGTGCCAGCAGCGGGACGTCGGAAGCTTTCTTT. This encodes CASSGTSEAFF.

The gene calls are TRBV28 and TRBJ1-2; unclear D gene. Looked up from germline, CDR1 is MDHEN and CDR2 is SYDVKM. V was shortened by 7 bases and J by 4 bases, with 10 bases between the two germline ends. The CDR3 has 12 residues. The CDR3 DNA is TGTGCCAGCACCATGGACGGCTATGGCTACACCTTC. This codes for CASTMDGYGYTF.

The V call is TRBV27, the J call TRBJ2-2; 7 bases match TRBD1. CDR1 MNHEY and CDR2 SMNVEV come from the germline V gene (reference sequence). The CDR3 has 15 residues. The trim removed 2 bases at V and 4 bases at J, leaving 4 bases unmatched. DNA for the CDR3: TGTGCCAGCAGTTTAAGACAGGGTTTCACCGGGGAGCTGTTTTTT. Its protein product is CASSLRQGFTGELFF.

The CDR3 DNA reads as TGTGCCAGCAGGGAACAGGGGGGCTGGCCGAACGGGGAACTGTTTTTT. Residues: CASREQGGWPNGELFF. The rearrangement uses TRBV27 and TRBJ1-4; 8 bases fit TRBD1. Germline V gene data show CDR1 as MNHEY and CDR2 as SMNVEV (reference sequence). The CDR3 is made up of 16 amino acids. V trimming: 6 bases; J trimming: 12 bases; junction bases outside the gene matches: 18.

The rearrangement joins TRBV5-1 to TRBJ2-5, with TRBD1 identical over 9 bases. Germline lookup yields CDR1 SGHRS and CDR2 YFSETQ. V was clipped by 8 bases and J by 5 bases; unmatched bases: 13. The CDR3 is 15 amino acids. CDR3 in amino acids: CASSSSGTGRETQYF. The CDR3 DNA sequence: TGCGCCAGTTCATCATCCGGGACAGGGAGGGAGACCCAGTACTTC.

The rearrangement joins TRBV2 to TRBJ2-7, with TRBD2 identical over 11 bases. Germline CDR1 reads SNHLY; CDR2 reads FYNNEI. V lost 2 bases, J lost 0 bases, and 3 bases stayed unmatched. This CDR3 has 16 residues. In DNA form, the CDR3 reads TGTGCCAGCAGTGAATCTAGCGGGGGGTTCTCCTACGAGCAGTACTTC. Residues: CASSESSGGFSYEQYF.

The table lists this clone with a count of one. The chain links TRBV5-8 to TRBJ2-7; D possibly corresponds to TRBD1 (6 bases). This CDR3 has 14 residues. CDR1 SGHTS and CDR2 YDEGEE come from the germline V gene. V lost 4 bases, J lost 2 bases, and 13 bases lay in between. The CDR3 nucleotides are TGTGCCAGCAGCCGAGTTCAGGGGCCCTACGAGCAGTACTTC. This translates into CASSRVQGPYEQYF.

The chain recombines TRBV5-1 with TRBJ2-6; the D is unclear. Trimming shortened V by 5 bases and J by 0 bases, and 6 bases separated the two germline ends. From germline, CDR1 is SGHRS and CDR2 YFSETQ. The CDR3 loop spans 14 amino acids. CDR3 amino acids: CASSLRSGANVLTF. Written as DNA, the CDR3 is TGCGCCAGCAGTCTACGCTCTGGGGCCAACGTCCTGACTTTC.

The chain carries TRBV3-1 (or the pseudogene TRBV3-2) and TRBJ1-5; D unclear. Germline lookup yields CDR1 LGHDT and CDR2 YNNKEL (reference sequence). The germline V and J ends were trimmed by 1 base and 7 bases, with 11 bases remaining between them. The CDR3 loop spans 14 amino acids. CDR3 in DNA: TGTGCCAGCAGCCAAGGAACGAATCGGCAGCCCCAGCATTTT. Its protein is CASSQGTNRQPQHF.

A single count supports this clone. The chain is built from TRBV6-5 and TRBJ1-1; 7 bases are a match to TRBD1. This CDR3 has 14 amino acids. In germline, CDR1 is MNHEY, CDR2 SVGAGI. J lost 4 bases, V lost 10 bases, and 12 bases had no gene match. In nucleotides, the CDR3 is TGTGCCACCGGGGGGCAGACAGGGATCACTGAAGCTTTCTTT. Its translation is CATGGQTGITEAFF.

The chain's CDR3 is CASSLQTGNADTQYF. CDR3 sequence (DNA): TGTGCCAGCAGCTTACAGACGGGGAACGCAGATACGCAGTATTTT. The V and J genes are TRBV7-3 and TRBJ2-3, with a tentative D call TRBD2 (5 bases). Germline V gene lookup returns CDR1 SGHTA and CDR2 FQGTGA. CDR3 length: 15 amino acids. V gave up 2 bases and J gave up 4 bases, with 13 bases separating them.

This clone was observed a few times. V usage is TRBV2 and J usage is TRBJ1-1; no definite D call. This CDR3 is 11 amino acids long. Deletions cut 8 bases from V and 0 bases from J, with 4 bases between. Germline V gene lookup returns CDR1 SNHLY and CDR2 FYNNEI. The CDR3 DNA reads TGTGCCAGCCTGCTGAACACTGAAGCTTTCTTT. It codes for CASLLNTEAFF. The full variable domain, rest sourced from reference TRBV2 and TRBJ1-1, is EPEVTQTPSHQVTQMGQEVILRCVPISNHLYFYWYRQILGQKVEFLVSFYNNEISEKSEIFDDQFSVERPDGSNFTLKIRSTKLEDSAMYFCASLLNTEAFFGQGTRLTVV.

The J gene is TRBJ1-2, the V gene TRBV7-2, with 8 bases matching TRBD1. Trimming cost V 1 base and J 6 bases; bases outside gene matches: 1. CDR1 and CDR2 from the germline V gene are SGHTA and FQGNSA. This CDR3 spans 13 amino acids. The CDR3 protein is CASSLVTGDGYTF. In DNA, the CDR3 is TGTGCCAGCAGCTTAGTGACAGGGGATGGCTACACCTTC.

The chain recombines TRBV13 with TRBJ2-7, with a possible D match to TRBD2 (6 bases). V shed 2 bases and J shed 7 bases, with 21 bases lying between them. Per the germline V gene, CDR1 is PRHDT and CDR2 is FYEKMQ (reference sequence). The CDR3 is 16 residues long. Here the CDR3 DNA reads TGTGCCAGCAGCTTAAGTCAGCGGAGGGCTATCACTGAGCAGTACTTC. This sequence encodes CASSLSQRRAITEQYF.

The CDR3, as DNA: TGCAGCGTTTTAGATAACACCGGGGAGCTGTTTTTT. Translated, it gives CSVLDNTGELFF. The V and J genes are TRBV29-1 and TRBJ2-2; unclear D gene. The CDR3 spans 12 residues. With 5 bases removed from V and 2 bases from J, the gap between germline ends came to 6 bases. Germline CDR1 SQVTM, CDR2 ANQGSEA.

The chain uses TRBV7-3 and TRBJ2-1, with 8 bases identical to TRBD2. Germline loops: CDR1 SGHTA, CDR2 FQGTGA. This CDR3 has 14 amino acids. The V gene end was trimmed by 5 bases and the J gene end by 5 bases; junction bases not matched to a gene: 5. The CDR3 coding sequence is TGTGCCAGCAGCCAAGGCGGGAGGAACAATGAGCAGTTCTTC. It specifies CASSQGGRNNEQFF.